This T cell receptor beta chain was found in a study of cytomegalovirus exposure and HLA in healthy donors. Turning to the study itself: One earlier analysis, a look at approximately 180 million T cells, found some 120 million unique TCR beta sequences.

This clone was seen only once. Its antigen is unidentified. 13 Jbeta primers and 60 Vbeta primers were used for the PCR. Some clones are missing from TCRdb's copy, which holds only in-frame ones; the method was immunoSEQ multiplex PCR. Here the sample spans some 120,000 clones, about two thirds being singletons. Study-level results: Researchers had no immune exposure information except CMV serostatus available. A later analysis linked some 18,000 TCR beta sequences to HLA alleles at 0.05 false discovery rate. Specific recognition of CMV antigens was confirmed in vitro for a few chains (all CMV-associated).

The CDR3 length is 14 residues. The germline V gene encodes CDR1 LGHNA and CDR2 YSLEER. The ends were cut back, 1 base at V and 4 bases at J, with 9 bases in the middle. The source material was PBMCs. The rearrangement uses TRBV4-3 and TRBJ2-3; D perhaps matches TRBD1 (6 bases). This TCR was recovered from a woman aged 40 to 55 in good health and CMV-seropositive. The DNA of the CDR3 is TGCGCCAGCAGCCAAGTGGCAGGGGCAGATACGCAGTATTTT. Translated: CASSQVAGADTQYF.